This TCR beta chain comes out of a study of blood T cells in healthy people across ages. Study-wide points: Naive T cell percentage showed a strong correlation with TCR beta diversity.

This clonotype occurred once. Its target is unknown. The germline gives CDR1 MDHEN, CDR2 SYDVKM. CDR3 length equals 16 residues. V trimming: 3 bases; J trimming: 0 bases; junction bases outside the gene matches: 7. Through a sample-barcoded 5' primer and a J-beta primer mix, a second PCR was run for about 6 to 11 cycles. A single record per CDR3 protein comes from TCRdb applying MiXCR to the 5' RACE reads. The sample records more than 1,400,000 distinct CDR3 sequences, 42% being singletons. Sample: blood. The chain joins TRBV28 to TRBJ1-1; 7 nucleotides match TRBD1. The sequence was collected from a woman aged 18-30 years in good health. Here the CDR3 reads CASSFRGRGLNTEAFF. The CDR3 nucleotides are TGTGCCAGCAGTTTCAGGGGGAGGGGATTGAACACTGAAGCTTTCTTT.